Presented here are 23 T cell receptor beta chains from one specimen sequenced in a study of blood T cell repertoires in COVID-19. Clones were sequenced by immunoSEQ multiplex PCR, and TCRdb holds only the in-frame ones, with some missing. The top ten clones hold 5% of a sample with about 150,000 clones, around 79% of them seen once. Specimen: peripheral blood. Receptor source: a woman between 70 and 85 years old with COVID-19, enrolled during active disease.

In this sample, this clone turned up a few times. This chain joins TRBV6-2 or TRBV6-3 and TRBJ2-7; 10 positions agree with TRBD1. The CDR3 length is 18 residues. The germline gives CDR1 MNHEY, CDR2 SVGEGT. The V and J ends lost 4 bases and 0 bases, in that order; junction bases with no gene match: 12. The CDR3 coding sequence is TGTGCCAGCAGTTCTCACCTCGTAGGGACAGGGGTCTCCTACGAGCAGTACTTC. As protein: CASSSHLVGTGVSYEQYF.

This chain joins TRBV7-2 and TRBJ2-5, with D perhaps TRBD2 (7 bases). The CDR3 runs to 14 residues. V was pared by 5 bases and J by 5 bases, with 15 bases between. CDR1 is SGHTA and CDR2 is FQGNSA in the germline V gene. This chain's CDR3 is CASSQGRGGETQYF. The CDR3 coding sequence is TGTGCCAGCAGCCAGGGGAGGGGCGGTGAGACCCAGTACTTC.

This chain uses TRBV5-1 with TRBJ1-3; 8 bases are a match to TRBD1. Germline V CDR1 and CDR2: SGHRS, YFSETQ. Losses at the gene ends were 4 bases for V and 2 bases for J; bases not matched to a gene: 8. This CDR3 is built from 16 residues. The CDR3 sequence: CASSLITGGTGNTIYF. The CDR3 DNA reads TGCGCCAGCAGCCTTATAACAGGGGGTACTGGAAACACCATATATTTT.

The rearrangement uses TRBV28 and TRBJ1-1; 9 bases fit TRBD1. Germline values: CDR1 MDHEN, CDR2 SYDVKM. V dropped 4 bases and J dropped 4; count of bases not matched to a gene: 10. The CDR3 runs 16 residues. CDR3 DNA sequence: TGTGCCAGCAGTTCCTATGTGGGACAGGGCCGCACTGAAGCTTTCTTT. As protein: CASSSYVGQGRTEAFF.

This sequence joins TRBV6-1 and TRBJ1-4, with 7 positions matching TRBD1. The germline V gene has CDR1 MNHNS and CDR2 SASEGT. V trimming: 3 bases; J trimming: 8 bases; junction bases outside the gene matches: 6. The CDR3 runs to 14 residues. DNA for the CDR3: TGTGCCAGCAGTGAGCGACAGGGAGGAGAAAAACTGTTTTTT. This translates into CASSERQGGEKLFF.

The chain carries TRBV3-1 (or the pseudogene TRBV3-2) and TRBJ1-4, with 7 bases identical to TRBD1. Germline V gives CDR1 LGHDT, CDR2 YNNKEL (reference sequence). V dropped 5 bases and J dropped 7; count of bases not matched to a gene: 4. The CDR3 runs 13 residues. The chain's CDR3 is CASSYYRGEKLFF. The DNA for the CDR3 is TGTGCCAGCAGCTACTACAGGGGTGAAAAACTGTTTTTT.

In this sample, this clone turned up once. The rearrangement joins TRBV7-8 to TRBJ2-7; 9 bases match TRBD1. This CDR3 comprises 13 residues. V trimming: 4 bases; J trimming: 6 bases; junction bases outside the gene matches: 4. Per germline, CDR1 SGHVS and CDR2 FQNEAQ. The CDR3 here is CASSSGTGSEQYF. The CDR3 coding sequence is TGTGCCAGCAGCTCCGGGACAGGGAGCGAGCAGTACTTC.

In its sample, this clone was seen a few times. The chain joins TRBV4-1 to TRBJ1-3; D uncertain. Trimming took off 2 bases at V and 2 bases at J, with 16 bases between the two ends. Germline V gene lookup returns CDR1 MGHRA and CDR2 YSYEKL. The CDR3 consists of 17 residues. CDR3 bases: TGCGCCAGCAGCCAACAGGAACGCTTAAATCCTGGAAACACCATATATTTT. This translates into CASSQQERLNPGNTIYF.

This sequence joins TRBV7-2 and TRBJ1-6; D may be TRBD1 (5 bases). The CDR3 extends over 14 amino acids. The ends were cut back, 2 bases at V and 10 bases at J, with 12 bases in the middle. Germline V gene data show CDR1 as SGHTA and CDR2 as FQGNSA. CDR3 DNA sequence: TGTGCCAGCAGCTTACTTCAGGGAACGTCACCCCTCCACTTT. Encoded protein: CASSLLQGTSPLHF.

This clone was observed a handful of times. The chain combines TRBV9 with TRBJ2-5, with D maybe TRBD2 (6 bases). This CDR3 region has 14 residues. Deletions cut 0 bases from V and 1 base from J, with 7 bases between. Germline V lookup: CDR1 SGDLS, CDR2 YYNGEE. CDR3 DNA sequence: TGTGCCAGCAGCGTAGGGACTACCCAAGAGACCCAGTACTTC. Protein product: CASSVGTTQETQYF.

The chain carries TRBV6-5 and TRBJ2-6, with D uncertain. Germline V gene sequence: CDR1 MNHEY, CDR2 SVGAGI. The CDR3 covers 12 residues. The CDR3, as DNA: TGTGCTCATGGGCCTGGGGCCAACGTCCTGACTTTC. Protein product: CAHGPGANVLTF.

The chain links TRBV5-6 to TRBJ1-1, with 7 bases identical to TRBD1. CDR3 size: 16 residues. Germline CDR1 reads SGHDT; CDR2 reads YYEEEE. Germline trimming cut 4 bases from V and 4 bases from J; bases unmatched to any gene: 13. The CDR3 loop is CASSPQWGTVSTEAFF. CDR3 coding DNA: TGTGCCAGCAGCCCCCAATGGGGGACAGTTTCCACTGAAGCTTTCTTT.

The rearrangement joins TRBV11-2 to TRBJ2-7; 10 nucleotides match TRBD2. Germline CDR1 is SGHAT and CDR2 is FQNNGV. V shed 5 bases and J 6 bases; nucleotides not matched to a gene: 7. This CDR3 has 14 residues. As DNA, the CDR3 is TGTGCCAGCAGCCAGGGACTAGCGTACCCCGAGCAGTACTTC. Its protein product is CASSQGLAYPEQYF.

This clone was seen a few times. The chain couples TRBV19 to TRBJ2-7; a weak D match, TRBD1 (5 bases). Germline-derived CDR1 and CDR2 are LNHDA and SQIVND (reference sequence). V lost 3 bases and J 0 bases, leaving 9 bases between the germline ends. This CDR3 is 14 amino acids long. The CDR3 coding sequence is TGTGCCAGTAGTATCAGGGCTGACTCCTACGAGCAGTACTTC. Amino acid sequence: CASSIRADSYEQYF.

The chain combines TRBV11-2 with TRBJ2-2, with a weak D call TRBD2 (5 bases). The CDR3 runs to 15 residues. Germline assignment: CDR1 SGHAT and CDR2 FQNNGV. Trimming took off 7 bases at V and 5 bases at J, with 17 bases between the two ends. Written as DNA, the CDR3 is TGTGCCAGCAACCCGCGTAGCGCCACGACCGGGGAGCTGTTTTTT. Residues: CASNPRSATTGELFF.

This clone was observed a few times. The rearrangement links TRBV30 to TRBJ1-6, with D perhaps TRBD1 (6 bases). This CDR3 is built from 14 residues. The germline V gene has CDR1 GTSNPN and CDR2 SVGIG (reference sequence). The germline V and J ends were trimmed by 3 bases and 9 bases, with 15 bases remaining between them. The DNA for the CDR3 is TGTGCCTGGAGATTAGGGGGTTTCTTTTCACCCCTCCACTTT. It yields the protein CAWRLGGFFSPLHF.

The CDR3 DNA is TGTGCCATCAGTGGGACTGGGAAGGAAGCTTTCTTT. This sequence encodes CAISGTGKEAFF. The rearrangement links TRBV10-3 to TRBJ1-1; D unresolved. This CDR3 contains 12 residues. V was shortened by 4 bases and J by 8 bases, with 11 bases between the two germline ends. Germline V gene data show CDR1 as ENHRY and CDR2 as SYGVKD.

The rearrangement joins TRBV20-1 to TRBJ1-2, with 7 bases identical to TRBD1. Germline CDR1 and CDR2: DFQATT and SNEGSKA (reference sequence). The CDR3 is 11 amino acids. V lost 3 bases, J lost 7 bases, and 2 bases stayed unmatched. CDR3 protein: CSASPGGGYTF. CDR3 nucleotide sequence: TGCAGTGCTAGTCCAGGGGGTGGCTACACCTTC.

The table lists this clone with a count of one. The CDR3 bases are TGTGCCAGTAGTATATCGTTGAATCAGCCCCAGCATTTT. Translated: CASSISLNQPQHF. This chain uses TRBV19 with TRBJ1-5; D is unclear. Germline values: CDR1 LNHDA, CDR2 SQIVND (reference sequence). The CDR3 extends over 13 amino acids. Trimming removed 2 bases at V and 4 bases at J, with 6 bases between.

The rearrangement joins TRBV5-4 to TRBJ2-1, with D possibly being TRBD2 (6 bases). CDR1 is SGHNT, CDR2 YYREEE, per germline (reference sequence). V was cut by 0 bases and J by 6 bases, with 13 bases left in between. The CDR3 runs 15 residues. This chain's CDR3 is CASSLGDGGFNEQFF. The CDR3 DNA reads as TGTGCCAGCAGCTTGGGAGACGGGGGTTTCAATGAGCAGTTCTTC. Full variable domain (rest looked up from reference TRBV5-4 and TRBJ2-1): ETGVTQSPTHLIKTRGQQVTLRCSSQSGHNTVSWYQQALGQGPQFIFQYYREEENGRGNFPPRFSGLQFPNYSSELNVNALELDDSALYLCASSLGDGGFNEQFFGPGTRLTVL.

V gene TRBV5-1 combines with J gene TRBJ1-2; no reliable D call. Per germline, CDR1 SGHRS and CDR2 YFSETQ. This CDR3 has 13 residues. Trimming removed 1 base from V and 2 bases from J, with 6 bases in between. The CDR3 region is CASSLTQNYGYTF. In DNA, the CDR3 is TGCGCCAGCAGCTTGACCCAGAACTATGGCTACACCTTC.

The chain joins TRBV5-6 to TRBJ2-5, with a possible D match to TRBD1 (5 bases). Trimming left V 0 bases short and J 6 bases short, with 9 bases between. Germline V gene data show CDR1 as SGHDT and CDR2 as YYEEEE. This CDR3 is built from 13 residues. The CDR3 region has the DNA TGTGCCAGCAGCTTGGGGGGCGAGCAGACCCAGTACTTC. The encoded protein is CASSLGGEQTQYF.

The J gene is TRBJ1-3, the V gene TRBV21-1; the table assigns TRBD1, which was not confirmed against the DNA. TRBV21-1 is listed as a pseudogene. This CDR3 region has 18 residues. The CDR3 DNA reads TGTGCCAGCAGCACCCCCGTGGCCCGTCCTGTTTCTGGAAACACCATATATTTT. It yields the protein CASSTPVARPVSGNTIYF.